What follows are 24 T cell receptor beta chains derived from one specimen sequenced in a study of cytomegalovirus exposure and HLA in healthy donors. 60 Vbeta and 13 Jbeta primers were used in PCR. Sequencing used immunoSEQ multiplex PCR; TCRdb keeps in-frame clones, though not all of them. The sample records roughly 160,000 clones, 77% being singletons. Sequencing was done on a sample of PBMCs. The receptors were sampled from a man aged 50 to 60 in good health and CMV-seropositive.

The chain uses TRBV30 and TRBJ2-7; the D is unclear. Trimming took 0 bases from V and 4 from J, leaving 4 bases between them. CDR1 GTSNPN and CDR2 SVGIG come from the germline V gene (reference sequence). The CDR3 is 11 amino acids. The CDR3 DNA follows: TGTGCCTGGAGTGTAGCGTACGAGCAGTACTTC. Amino acid sequence: CAWSVAYEQYF.

The chain has TRBV28 and TRBJ2-7; D may be TRBD1 (6 bases). CDR1 is MDHEN and CDR2 is SYDVKM in the germline V gene. V lost 3 bases and J lost 7, with 16 bases in between. This CDR3 is built from 14 residues. The CDR3 region has the DNA TGTGCCAGCAGTTTCCGGGACAAACCCCTGGAGCAGTACTTC. Translating gives CASSFRDKPLEQYF. Based on the CDR3 plus reference TRBV28 and TRBJ2-7, the full variable domain is DVKVTQSSRYLVKRTGEKVFLECVQDMDHENMFWYRQDPGLGLRLIYFSYDVKMKEKGDIPEGYSVSREKKERFSLILESASTNQTSMYLCASSFRDKPLEQYFGPGTRLTVT.

The chain couples TRBV7-2 to TRBJ2-7; 9 bases are a match to TRBD1. The germline CDR1 and CDR2 sequences are SGHTA and FQGNSA. The CDR3 length is 13 residues. V shed 5 bases, J shed 3 bases, and the junction held 2 bases outside the gene matches. The CDR3 region is CASSRDRVYEQYF. For the CDR3, the DNA is TGTGCCAGCAGCCGGGACAGGGTCTACGAGCAGTACTTC.

The rearrangement joins TRBV5-1 to TRBJ1-2; TRBD1 agrees at 10 bases. V dropped 2 bases and J dropped 8; count of bases not matched to a gene: 3. The CDR3 sequence is 13 residues long. From germline, CDR1 is SGHRS and CDR2 YFSETQ. The CDR3 loop is CASSLDRGQGYTF. The CDR3 coding sequence is TGCGCCAGCAGCTTAGACAGGGGGCAGGGCTACACCTTC. The full variable domain, rest sourced from reference TRBV5-1 and TRBJ1-2, is KAGVTQTPRYLIKTRGQQVTLSCSPISGHRSVSWYQQTPGQGLQFLFEYFSETQRNKGNFPGRFSGRQFSNSRSEMNVSTLELGDSALYLCASSLDRGQGYTFGSGTRLTVV.

The V gene is TRBV27, the J gene TRBJ1-1; D unclear. V lost 8 bases, J lost 4 bases, and 8 bases lay in between. Germline assignment: CDR1 MNHEY and CDR2 SMNVEV (reference sequence). CDR3 size: 11 residues. The CDR3 DNA reads TGTGCCAGCGGAGAGGCCACTGAAGCTTTCTTT. This encodes CASGEATEAFF.

The chain is built from TRBV6-5 and TRBJ1-2; 7 bases are shared with TRBD1. Germline-derived CDR1 and CDR2 are MNHEY and SVGAGI. V lost 6 bases and J lost 6; bases outside the gene matches: 10. The CDR3 sequence is 14 residues long. The CDR3 is CASSPDRALNGYTF. CDR3 nucleotides: TGTGCCAGCAGCCCCGACAGGGCGCTTAATGGCTACACCTTC.

This rearrangement joins TRBV30 to TRBJ2-6, with 7 bases fitting TRBD1. The CDR3 consists of 19 residues. Germline V gene data show CDR1 as GTSNPN and CDR2 as SVGIG (reference sequence). J lost 0 bases, V lost 2 bases, and 13 bases had no gene match. As DNA, the CDR3 is TGTGCCTGGAGTCCACCCAAGGGGGCACTTTTCTCTGGGGCCAACGTCCTGACTTTC. Protein product: CAWSPPKGALFSGANVLTF.

This clone has just a few counts. V and J are TRBV4-1 and TRBJ1-1; D is possibly TRBD1 (6 bases). Germline V CDR1 and CDR2: MGHRA, YSYEKL. The ends were cut back, 2 bases at V and 5 bases at J, with 15 bases in the middle. The CDR3 is 15 amino acids. CDR3 in DNA: TGCGCCAGCAGCCAACAGAGGGGGGGTGGGACTGAAGCTTTCTTT. It translates to CASSQQRGGGTEAFF.

This clone has just a few counts. CDR3 bases: TGTGCCAGCAGCGTAGCTACGGGGGGGACTAATGAAAAACTGTTTTTT. Protein product: CASSVATGGTNEKLFF. The rearrangement uses TRBV9 and TRBJ1-4; TRBD1 is a possible D gene (5 bases). CDR3 length: 16 amino acids. Germline V CDR1 and CDR2: SGDLS, YYNGEE. The V gene lost 0 bases and the J gene lost 2 bases, with 11 bases spanning the gap.

This clone was seen a single time. The rearrangement joins TRBV29-1 to TRBJ2-7, with TRBD2 as a possible D gene (5 bases). Deletions cut 4 bases from V and 5 bases from J, with 9 bases between. CDR1 SQVTM and CDR2 ANQGSEA come from the germline V gene. The CDR3 runs 11 residues. The CDR3 protein is CSVALADEQYF. CDR3 DNA: TGCAGCGTTGCCCTAGCCGACGAGCAGTACTTC.

This chain uses TRBV4-1 with TRBJ1-6, with D uncertain. Trimming stripped 4 bases from V and 4 bases from J, with 5 bases between. Germline CDR1 and CDR2: MGHRA and YSYEKL. The CDR3 is made up of 13 amino acids. In DNA form, the CDR3 reads TGCGCCAGCAGCCCTTATTATAATTCACCCCTCCACTTT. Residues: CASSPYYNSPLHF.

This clone was seen only once. This sequence joins TRBV6-1 and TRBJ2-5, with 9 bases fitting TRBD1. CDR3 length: 14 residues. The germline V gene has CDR1 MNHNS and CDR2 SASEGT. The V segment lost 4 bases and the J segment 3 bases; nucleotides outside the gene matches: 3. CDR3 DNA: TGTGCCAGCAGTGCCTGGGACAGGGAAGAGACCCAGTACTTC. Its protein product is CASSAWDREETQYF.

A few counts support this clone. The V call is TRBV4-1, the J call TRBJ1-5; D might be TRBD1 (5 bases). V was cut by 0 bases and J by 5 bases, with 11 bases left in between. Per the germline V gene, CDR1 is MGHRA and CDR2 is YSYEKL. The CDR3 contains 15 residues. CDR3: CASSQDGAFYQPQHF. DNA for the CDR3: TGCGCCAGCAGCCAAGATGGGGCCTTCTATCAGCCCCAGCATTTT.

The gene calls are TRBV4-3 and TRBJ1-1, with D possibly TRBD1 on 6 matching bases. Trimming cost V 0 bases and J 0 bases, with 11 bases left between them. Germline V CDR1 and CDR2: LGHNA, YSLEER. This CDR3 contains 16 residues. The DNA of the CDR3 is TGCGCCAGCAGCCAAGATCCGGGACACGTGAACACTGAAGCTTTCTTT. This translates into CASSQDPGHVNTEAFF.

J is TRBJ2-7 and V is TRBV2, with D unclear. The V and J ends lost 6 bases and 6 bases respectively, with 9 bases between them. Germline V CDR1 and CDR2: SNHLY, FYNNEI. The CDR3 is made up of 11 amino acids. The CDR3 region is CASSPPSEQYF. The CDR3 DNA reads TGTGCCAGCAGCCCCCCTTCCGAGCAGTACTTC.

The gene calls are TRBV18 and TRBJ1-6, with 8 bases lining up with TRBD1. The CDR3 spans 16 residues. CDR1 and CDR2 from the germline V gene are KGHSH and LQKENI. After removal of 3 bases from V and 8 bases from J, the junction contained 9 bases not matched to a gene. The CDR3 DNA sequence: TGTGCCAGCTCACCTTCGACAGGGGTGGTAGATTCACCCCTCCACTTT. It translates to CASSPSTGVVDSPLHF. Looking up the rest from reference TRBV18 and TRBJ1-6 gives the full variable domain: NAGVMQNPRHLVRRRGQEARLRCSPMKGHSHVYWYRQLPEEGLKFMVYLQKENIIDESGMPKERFSAEFPKEGPSILRIQQVVRGDSAAYFCASSPSTGVVDSPLHFGNGTRLTVT.

The chain uses TRBV11-2 and TRBJ1-1, with unresolved D. This CDR3 is 13 amino acids long. Germline V gene data show CDR1 as SGHAT and CDR2 as FQNNGV. V was trimmed by 0 bases and J by 8 bases, leaving 10 bases between them. The DNA for the CDR3 is TGTGCCAGCAGCTTAGATCTGCGGGGAGAAGCTTTCTTT. Residues: CASSLDLRGEAFF.

This chain connects TRBV18 to TRBJ1-2, with 7 bases that match TRBD1. This CDR3 has 14 amino acids. CDR1 and CDR2 (germline): KGHSH, LQKENI. Germline trimming cut 5 bases from V and 2 bases from J; bases unmatched to any gene: 5. CDR3 nucleotide sequence: TGTGCCAGCTCAAAGACAGGGATAAACTATGGCTACACCTTC. It is translated as CASSKTGINYGYTF.

The rearrangement uses TRBV25-1 and TRBJ1-3; 9 positions match TRBD1. The CDR3 runs 14 residues. Germline V gene data show CDR1 as MGHDK and CDR2 as SYGVNS. With V trimmed by 6 bases and J by 3 bases, 3 bases remained unmatched. In DNA, the CDR3 is TGTGCCAGCAGGGGACAGGGAATTGGAAACACCATATATTTT. Translation: CASRGQGIGNTIYF. The complete variable domain, with remaining parts taken from reference TRBV25-1 and TRBJ1-3, reads EADIYQTPRYLVIGTGKKITLECSQTMGHDKMYWYQQDPGMELHLIHYSYGVNSTEKGDLSSESTVSRIRTEHFPLTLESARPSHTSQYLCASRGQGIGNTIYFGEGSWLTVV.

The V and J genes are TRBV19 and TRBJ1-2; D uncertain. CDR3 length equals 14 residues. Trimming left V 3 bases short and J 4 bases short, with 12 bases between. From germline, CDR1 is LNHDA and CDR2 SQIVND (reference sequence). The CDR3 region has the DNA TGTGCCAGTAGTATGTCGGGAGTCGTCTATGGCTACACCTTC. This translates into CASSMSGVVYGYTF.

The chain uses TRBV5-1 and TRBJ2-7; D is perhaps TRBD1 (5 bases). Trimming stripped 1 base from V and 1 base from J, with 12 bases between. Looked up from germline, CDR1 is SGHRS and CDR2 is YFSETQ. The CDR3 loop spans 15 amino acids. The CDR3 region is CASSLTAQGSYEQYF. In nucleotides, the CDR3 is TGCGCCAGCAGCTTGACGGCCCAGGGTTCCTACGAGCAGTACTTC.

This chain joins TRBV27 and TRBJ2-7; D may be TRBD2 (5 bases). CDR1 MNHEY and CDR2 SMNVEV come from the germline V gene (reference sequence). The CDR3 has 16 residues. V lost 6 bases and J 2 bases, leaving 20 bases between the germline ends. CDR3 nucleotides: TGTGCCAGCAGGGACCGAGGGAAGAGCCGTCCCTACGAGCAGTACTTC. This sequence encodes CASRDRGKSRPYEQYF.

The genes are TRBV28 and TRBJ1-2; D perhaps matches TRBD1 (5 bases). The CDR3 runs to 14 residues. The V gene's germline CDR1 is MDHEN and CDR2 SYDVKM. Trimming pared 6 bases from V and 4 bases from J, leaving 15 bases between. CDR3 nucleotides: TGTGCCAGCAGGATGATCGGGACTCTCTATGGCTACACCTTC. Translated, it gives CASRMIGTLYGYTF.

The genes are TRBV30 and TRBJ1-4; 9 nucleotides line up with TRBD1. With V trimmed by 3 bases and J by 8 bases, 7 bases remained unmatched. The germline V gene has CDR1 GTSNPN and CDR2 SVGIG (reference sequence). CDR3 size: 14 residues. The CDR3 coding sequence is TGTGCCTGGAGGAAGACAGGGGGAGGGGAAAAACTGTTTTTT. It codes for CAWRKTGGGEKLFF.